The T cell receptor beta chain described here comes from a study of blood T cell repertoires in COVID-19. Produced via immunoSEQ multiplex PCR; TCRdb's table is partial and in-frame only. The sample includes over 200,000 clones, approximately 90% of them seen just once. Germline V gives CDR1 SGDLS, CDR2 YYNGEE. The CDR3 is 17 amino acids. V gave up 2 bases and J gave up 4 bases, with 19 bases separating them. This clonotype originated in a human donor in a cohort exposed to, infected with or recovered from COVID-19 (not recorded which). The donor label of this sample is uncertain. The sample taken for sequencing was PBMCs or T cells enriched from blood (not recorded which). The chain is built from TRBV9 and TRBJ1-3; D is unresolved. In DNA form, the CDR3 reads TGTGCCAGCAGCGTTCGCCCTCAAGCGTCCACCGGAAACACCATATATTTT. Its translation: CASSVRPQASTGNTIYF.